This TCR beta chain stems from a study of molecular identifiers for immune sequencing clone quantification. The wider study: RNA, taken in replicates from approximately 20,000 or 100,000 naive CD8 cells, was split five ways, with four sequenced.

TCRdb called the PCR reads again in MiXCR, with one record for every CDR3 protein. The table shows nearly 650,000 distinct CDR3 sequences, with 25% occurring only once. The sample holds many counts of this clonotype. Its target is not known. In germline, CDR1 is SGHVS, CDR2 FQNEAQ. The V end was cut by 5 bases, the J end by 2 bases, with 8 bases between. This CDR3 comprises 13 residues. Overall study findings and caveats: In naive cells, under 1% of molecules belonged to clones above 20 RNA copies, against over 98% in effector cells.

Sequenced sample: naive CD8+ T cells from blood, with Jurkat cell RNA spiked in. Subset: FACS-sorted CD8+CD4-CCR7+CD45RA+ naive T cells. The chain joins TRBV7-8 to TRBJ2-3; D gene uncertain. The origin of this receptor is a human donor in good health. Some libraries in this study had Jurkat cell RNA spiked in. The CDR3 DNA sequence: TGTGCCAGCAGCGAAGGAAACACAGATACGCAGTATTTT. Translating gives CASSEGNTDTQYF. Full variable domain (outside the CDR3, taken from reference TRBV7-8 and TRBJ2-3): GAGVSQSPRYKVAKRGQDVALRCDPISGHVSLFWYQQALGQGPEFLTYFQNEAQLDKSGLPSDRFFAERPEGSVSTLKIQRTQQEDSAVYLCASSEGNTDTQYFGPGTRLTVL.